These 10 T cell receptor beta chains were sequenced from one sample in a study of T cell clonality in common variable immunodeficiency. Assay used: immunoSEQ multiplex PCR; TCRdb lists only in-frame clones, some missing. The sample was found to contain roughly 79,000 clones, and every one recurs. The specimen was peripheral blood mononuclear cells. Receptors originate from a person aged 18 to 75 in good health.

This clone was seen ten or more times. The sequenced CDR3 bases are TGTGCCAGCAGCCGGGGGGGGGCGGCCTACGAG. This translates into CASSRGGAAYE. The full CDR3 protein reads CASSRGGAAYEQYF. The chain recombines TRBV27 with TRBJ2-7, with 8 bases aligning to TRBD2. The read comes to an end 3 residues before the CDR3 does, leaving the germline J gene to fill in the end. Germline assignment: CDR1 MNHEY and CDR2 SMNVEV (reference sequence). V shed 6 bases and J 2 bases; nucleotides not matched to a gene: 6. The CDR3 is made up of 14 amino acids.

Ten or more counts support this clone. Read data end 3 residues before the CDR3 end; the end is taken from the germline J gene. The chain recombines TRBV5-1 with TRBJ2-2, with 14 positions matching TRBD2. The ends lost 4 bases at V and 5 bases at J; junction bases unmatched: 16. Per the germline V gene, CDR1 is SGHRS and CDR2 is YFSETQ. The CDR3 totals 20 residues. Partial CDR3 DNA: TGCGCCAGCAGCCTTCGCTACACGGAGGGACTAGCGGGAGAGACCGGGGAG. This codes for CASSLRYTEGLAGETGE. The entire CDR3 reads CASSLRYTEGLAGETGELFF.

This clone was counted many times. The sequence runs out 3 residues before the end of the CDR3; the remainder is reconstructed from the germline J gene. The chain is built from TRBV7-2 and TRBJ2-7, with D perhaps TRBD1 (5 bases). Per the germline V gene, CDR1 is SGHTA and CDR2 is FQGNSA. The V gene lost 1 base and the J gene lost 2 bases, with 6 bases spanning the gap. There are 13 residues in the CDR3. Partial CDR3 DNA: TGTGCCAGCAGCTTAGACAGGCCCTACGAG. It translates to CASSLDRPYE. The full CDR3 is CASSLDRPYEQYF.

This clone was seen ten or more times. CDR3 amino acids: CSARTLTSGFYNEQFF. The part of the CDR3 DNA that was read is TGCAGTGCTAGGACCTTGACTAGCGGATTCTACAATGAG. V and J are TRBV20-1 and TRBJ2-1, with TRBD2 matching over 9 bases. The CDR3 extends 3 residues past the end of the read, so its final part is completed from the germline J gene. CDR1 is DFQATT and CDR2 is SNEGSKA in the germline V gene (reference sequence). The CDR3 spans 16 residues. J gave up 3 bases and V 3 bases, and 9 bases lay outside the gene matches.

This clone was detected ten times or more. Read coverage stops 3 residues before the CDR3 terminus; the germline J gene supplies the remainder. The chain links TRBV19 to TRBJ2-5, with TRBD1 matching over 8 bases. Germline lookup yields CDR1 LNHDA and CDR2 SQIVND (reference sequence). V shed 4 bases, J shed 5 bases, and the junction held 9 bases outside the gene matches. This CDR3 has 15 residues. CDR3 sequence reads: CASSNGGTGGETQYF. CDR3 DNA, as far as it was read: TGTGCCAGTAGTAACGGGGGCACAGGGGGGGAGACC.

This clone was detected ten times or more. Coverage ceases 3 residues before the CDR3 finishes, and the germline J gene fills in the end. The V gene is TRBV20-1, the J gene TRBJ2-1, with TRBD2 matching 7 bases. V was pared by 3 bases and J by 4 bases, with 9 bases of the junction left unmatched. Germline V lookup: CDR1 DFQATT, CDR2 SNEGSKA (reference sequence). CDR3 length equals 15 residues. The CDR3 is CSARGLFEGYNEQFF. The DNA read from the CDR3 is TGCAGTGCTAGGGGACTATTCGAGGGATACAATGAG.

This clone was recorded at least ten times. Coverage ceases 3 residues before the CDR3 finishes, and the germline J gene fills in the end. The chain employs TRBV20-1 and TRBJ2-7; 7 bases are a match to TRBD1. CDR3 length: 15 residues. Germline assignment: CDR1 DFQATT and CDR2 SNEGSKA (reference sequence). V shed 4 bases, J shed 3 bases, and the junction held 12 bases outside the gene matches. The CDR3 bases that were read are TGCAGTGCTACCGACACCGGGACAGCCTACTACGAG. As protein: CSATDTGTAYYE. From start to end, the CDR3 is CSATDTGTAYYEQYF.

Many counts were recorded for this clone. At one of its ends the junction is not consistent with the germline gene, which may arise from a read error. With the read ending 3 residues before the CDR3 end, the germline J gene is used to fill in that end. V is TRBV4-2 and J is TRBJ2-1; D is possibly TRBD2 (6 bases). The CDR3 sequence is 17 residues long. Germline CDR1 reads LGHNA; CDR2 reads YNFKEQ. The CDR3 sequence: CASSQAMAAGWYNEQFF. Partial CDR3 DNA: TGCGCCAGCAGCCAAGCGATGGCGGCGGGATGGTACAATGAG.

This clone was seen repeatedly, ten times or more. The read falls 3 residues short of the CDR3 end, and the missing part is taken from the germline J gene. This sequence joins TRBV5-4 and TRBJ1-1, with 7 bases aligning to TRBD1. The length of the CDR3 is 14 residues. Unmatched junction bases numbered 0, after V lost 0 bases and J lost 1 base. Germline V gene sequence: CDR1 SGHNT, CDR2 YYREEE (reference sequence). The CDR3 loop reads CASSLAGGNTEAFF. The CDR3 bases that were read are TGTGCCAGCAGCTTGGCAGGGGGGAACACTGAA.

Ten or more counts support this clone. The CDR3 extends 3 residues past the end of the read, so its final part is completed from the germline J gene. The J gene is TRBJ2-5, the V gene TRBV20-1; weak D call: TRBD1 (6 bases). Germline V lookup: CDR1 DFQATT, CDR2 SNEGSKA (reference sequence). V was pared by 3 bases and J by 1 base, with 9 bases between. The CDR3 contains 13 residues. The DNA read from the CDR3 is TGCAGTGCTAGCGTAGGGGGCCAAGAGACC. This gives the protein CSASVGGQET. The CDR3 reads in full as CSASVGGQETQYF.